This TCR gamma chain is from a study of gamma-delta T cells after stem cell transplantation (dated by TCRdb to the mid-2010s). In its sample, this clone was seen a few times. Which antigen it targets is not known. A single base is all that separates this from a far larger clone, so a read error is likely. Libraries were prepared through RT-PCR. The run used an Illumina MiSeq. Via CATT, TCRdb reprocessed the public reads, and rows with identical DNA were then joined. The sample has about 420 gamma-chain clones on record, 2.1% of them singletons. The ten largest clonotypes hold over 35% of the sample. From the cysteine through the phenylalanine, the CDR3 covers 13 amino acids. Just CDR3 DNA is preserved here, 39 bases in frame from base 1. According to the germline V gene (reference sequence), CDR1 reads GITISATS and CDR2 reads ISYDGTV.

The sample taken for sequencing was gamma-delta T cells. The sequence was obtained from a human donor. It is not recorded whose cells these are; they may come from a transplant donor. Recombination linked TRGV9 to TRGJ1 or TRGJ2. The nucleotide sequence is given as TGTGCCTTGTGGGGGGTGCAGGGTATTAAGAAACTCTTT. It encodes CALWGVQGIKKLF.